Each of the 32 T cell receptor beta chains below was sequenced from the same sample in a study of spatial heterogeneity in lung cancer (dated by TCRdb to the late 2010s). The library came from 5' RACE. Sequencing instrument: NextSeq 500. TCRdb reanalyzed the raw reads on its own, using fastp at Q25 for trimming and MiXCR for clone calling, and kept in-frame beta chains. Rows with one shared CDR3 protein collapse into an entry with the most common genes and DNA. For this sample there are about 85,000 distinct CDR3 sequences; about 20% appear just once. The top ten clones comprise about 6.6% of the sample. According to the study, the label for this sample's time point signals: sample taken at primary tumor resection. TCR sequencing used whole RNA extracted from tumor and nontumor lung tissue, or from cryopreserved PBMC samples, without cell sorting. The sample in question was PBMCs, obtained at surgery. These receptors were collected from a male donor with early-stage non-small cell lung cancer.

In its sample, this clonotype was seen a few times. The V gene is TRBV19, the J gene TRBJ1-1; 7 positions agree with TRBD1. Germline V gives CDR1 LNHDA, CDR2 SQIVND (reference sequence). The J segment lost 4 bases and the V segment lost 11 bases, leaving 13 bases of the junction unmatched. The CDR3 runs 14 residues. The CDR3: CASNPRGRGTEAFF. The CDR3 coding sequence is TGTGCCTCTAACCCGAGGGGGCGCGGCACTGAAGCTTTCTTT.

The V call is TRBV10-3, the J call TRBJ2-5; maybe TRBD1 (6 bases). V lost 4 bases, J lost 2 bases, and 8 bases lay in between. The length of the CDR3 is 13 residues. The germline V gene encodes CDR1 ENHRY and CDR2 SYGVKD. The CDR3 reads CAISGGQQETQYF. CDR3 nucleotides: TGTGCCATCAGTGGAGGACAGCAAGAGACCCAGTACTTC.

This clonotype was detected only a few times. V gene TRBV14 combines with J gene TRBJ2-3; weak D call: TRBD2 (5 bases). The CDR3 runs 16 residues. Germline V gives CDR1 SGHDN, CDR2 FVKESK. The germline V and J ends were trimmed by 0 bases and 0 bases, with 10 bases remaining between them. The chain's CDR3 is CASSQDLGVSTDTQYF. CDR3 nucleotides: TGTGCCAGCAGCCAAGATCTCGGGGTTAGCACAGATACGCAGTATTTT.

The genes are TRBV15 and TRBJ2-5, with D hard to call. V lost 8 bases and J 2 bases, leaving 12 bases between the germline ends. The germline V gene encodes CDR1 LNHNV and CDR2 YYDKDF (reference sequence). The CDR3 is 13 amino acids. CDR3 region: CATASTVQETQYF. The CDR3 DNA follows: TGTGCCACCGCGTCGACGGTACAAGAGACCCAGTACTTC.

The V gene is TRBV6-2 or TRBV6-3, the J gene TRBJ1-2, with D maybe TRBD1 (6 bases). CDR3 size: 15 residues. Germline V gene lookup returns CDR1 MNHEY and CDR2 SVGEGT. V lost 6 bases to trimming and J lost 1 base, with 15 bases between them. The CDR3 sequence: CASRRLNRDNYGYTF. In DNA form, the CDR3 reads TGTGCCAGCAGAAGACTGAACAGGGATAACTATGGCTACACCTTC.

The chain combines TRBV5-8 with TRBJ2-7, with 8 bases fitting TRBD1. The CDR3 spans 15 residues. With V trimmed by 1 base and J by 2 bases, 5 bases remained unmatched. Germline CDR1 is SGHTS and CDR2 is YDEGEE. The CDR3 sequence is CASSLWTGMTYEQYF. CDR3 DNA: TGTGCCAGCAGCTTGTGGACAGGGATGACCTACGAGCAGTACTTC.

The V gene is TRBV4-3, the J gene TRBJ2-1; 9 bases map to TRBD1. The CDR3 spans 17 residues. Germline loops: CDR1 LGHNA, CDR2 YSLEER. V shed 0 bases and J 7 bases; nucleotides not matched to a gene: 10. The CDR3 coding sequence is TGCGCCAGCAGCCAAGAAATAGGGACAGGGAATGGGAATGAGCAGTTCTTC. The encoded protein is CASSQEIGTGNGNEQFF.

The chain has TRBV10-3 and TRBJ2-7; 9 bases map to TRBD1. V trimming: 7 bases; J trimming: 6 bases; junction bases outside the gene matches: 22. Germline V gene sequence: CDR1 ENHRY, CDR2 SYGVKD. The CDR3 contains 18 residues. The DNA of the CDR3 is TGTGCCATCACCCCCTCTAGCCCCCTCGGCACAGGGGGCGCCGAGCAGTACTTC. As protein: CAITPSSPLGTGGAEQYF.

This clonotype appeared a few times. The chain combines TRBV7-6 with TRBJ2-5; a weak D match, TRBD2 (6 bases). The germline V gene encodes CDR1 SGHVS and CDR2 FNYEAQ. V was trimmed by 4 bases and J by 5 bases, leaving 11 bases between them. There are 13 residues in the CDR3. CDR3 region: CASSWGLRETQYF. CDR3 coding DNA: TGTGCCAGCAGCTGGGGACTCCGGGAGACCCAGTACTTC.

Only a few counts were recorded for this clonotype. The V gene is TRBV20-1, the J gene TRBJ2-1; TRBD2 aligns across 7 bases. Looked up from germline, CDR1 is DFQATT and CDR2 is SNEGSKA (reference sequence). The CDR3 runs to 14 residues. V lost 2 bases, J lost 6 bases, and 7 bases stayed unmatched. The CDR3 DNA reads as TGCAGTGCTAGACAAGCGGGGATTGTCAATGAGCAGTTCTTC. Translated, it gives CSARQAGIVNEQFF.

This clonotype was recorded at least ten times. The V call is TRBV3-1, the J call TRBJ1-1, with TRBD1 as a possible D gene (5 bases). The length of the CDR3 is 11 residues. V dropped 6 bases and J dropped 6 bases, with 8 bases sitting between them. Germline CDR1 reads LGHDT; CDR2 reads YNNKEL (reference sequence). CDR3 protein: CASRRGPEAFF. In DNA form, the CDR3 reads TGTGCCAGCAGGAGGGGCCCTGAAGCTTTCTTT.

This clonotype came up many times. V usage is TRBV3-1 and J usage is TRBJ2-3; D remains ambiguous. V lost 4 bases and J lost 2, with 13 bases in between. Germline-derived CDR1 and CDR2 are LGHDT and YNNKEL (reference sequence). The CDR3 covers 15 residues. The CDR3 DNA is TGTGCCAGCAGCCGAGACCCCAAGTCCACAGATACGCAGTATTTT. It encodes CASSRDPKSTDTQYF.

This clonotype was counted a single time. The gene calls are TRBV2 and TRBJ2-5, with D perhaps matching TRBD2 (5 bases). CDR1 SNHLY and CDR2 FYNNEI come from the germline V gene. Trimming left V 1 base short and J 2 bases short, with 8 bases between. The CDR3 totals 14 residues. The CDR3 here is CASSEVLVQETQYF. CDR3 DNA: TGTGCCAGCAGTGAAGTACTAGTTCAAGAGACCCAGTACTTC.

This clonotype was detected many times. This chain joins TRBV29-1 and TRBJ2-7, with 10 positions matching TRBD1. The CDR3 sequence is 13 residues long. V was pared by 7 bases and J by 3 bases, with 6 bases of the junction left unmatched. CDR1 SQVTM and CDR2 ANQGSEA come from the germline V gene. The CDR3 bases are TGCAGCGCTAGACAGGGGGCAGGCTACGAGCAGTACTTC. This encodes CSARQGAGYEQYF.

This clonotype was recorded a few times. Here the CDR3 DNA reads TGTGCCAGCAGTTTCTCTAGGAAGGGTTACGAGCAGTACTTC. Amino acid sequence: CASSFSRKGYEQYF. This rearrangement joins TRBV28 to TRBJ2-7, with D unclear. This CDR3 spans 14 amino acids. The germline V gene has CDR1 MDHEN and CDR2 SYDVKM. Trimming left V 3 bases short and J 4 bases short, with 13 bases between.

In its sample, this clonotype was seen many times. The chain carries TRBV29-1 and TRBJ2-7; 7 positions agree with TRBD1. This CDR3 has 12 residues. Germline assignment: CDR1 SQVTM and CDR2 ANQGSEA. Trimming took 6 bases from V and 5 from J; bases not matched to a gene: 7. The CDR3 DNA reads as TGCAGCGTAAGACAGGGTGTCAACGAGCAGTACTTC. The encoded protein is CSVRQGVNEQYF.

This clonotype has more than one count but fewer than ten. The chain couples TRBV5-6 to TRBJ2-7, with 8 nucleotides matching TRBD2. The V gene's germline CDR1 is SGHDT and CDR2 YYEEEE. The CDR3 runs to 14 residues. V lost 4 bases and J lost 0; bases outside the gene matches: 3. The CDR3 bases are TGTGCCAGCAGCACGACTAGCGTCTCCTACGAGCAGTACTTC. Protein: CASSTTSVSYEQYF.

The chain couples TRBV30 to TRBJ2-2; D may be TRBD1 or TRBD2 (6 bases each). The germline CDR1 and CDR2 sequences are GTSNPN and SVGIG (reference sequence). Trimming removed 2 bases at V and 4 bases at J, with 11 bases between. The CDR3 is 14 residues long. CDR3 sequence: CAWSRGTSTGELFF. The CDR3 DNA is TGTGCCTGGAGTCGGGGGACAAGCACCGGGGAGCTGTTTTTT.

In this sample, this clonotype turned up a few times. The chain recombines TRBV6-6 with TRBJ2-1; TRBD1 might be the D (6 bases). The CDR3 is 13 residues long. Germline CDR1 and CDR2: MNHNY and SVGAGI (reference sequence). V was cut by 6 bases and J by 8 bases, with 14 bases left in between. CDR3: CASSPGVGDEQFF. The CDR3 DNA reads as TGTGCCAGCAGCCCAGGGGTTGGCGATGAGCAGTTCTTC.

The sample holds one count of this clonotype. The chain joins TRBV12-3 or TRBV12-4 to TRBJ1-1, with no clear D. The V and J ends lost 7 bases and 6 bases respectively, with 12 bases between them. The CDR3 sequence is 12 residues long. CDR3 coding DNA: TGTGCCAGCACCTTGGGAGAGGCTGAAGCTTTCTTT. Translated, it gives CASTLGEAEAFF.

This clonotype was detected a few times. This sequence joins TRBV5-1 and TRBJ1-1; 7 bases line up with TRBD1. In germline, CDR1 is SGHRS, CDR2 YFSETQ. The CDR3 sequence is 13 residues long. V was pared by 5 bases and J by 7 bases, with 8 bases of the junction left unmatched. CDR3 nucleotides: TGCGCCAGCAGACAGGGGACACGTATTGAAGCTTTCTTT. Protein sequence: CASRQGTRIEAFF.

V usage is TRBV5-4 and J usage is TRBJ2-6, with D hard to call. Germline CDR1 reads SGHNT; CDR2 reads YYREEE (reference sequence). The germline V and J ends were trimmed by 3 bases and 1 base, with 14 bases remaining between them. The CDR3 spans 17 residues. The CDR3 loop reads CASSSYGEGSGANVLTF. The CDR3 region has the DNA TGTGCCAGCAGCTCTTACGGCGAAGGGTCTGGGGCCAACGTCCTGACTTTC.

This clonotype turned up a few times. The chain combines TRBV20-1 with TRBJ2-7; D is ambiguous. V lost 0 bases and J 0 bases, leaving 12 bases between the germline ends. The CDR3 has 15 residues. Germline CDR1 reads DFQATT; CDR2 reads SNEGSKA (reference sequence). In DNA form, the CDR3 reads TGCAGTGCTAGAGATGATAGCAAGAGCTCCTACGAGCAGTACTTC. Protein: CSARDDSKSSYEQYF.

The V call is TRBV27, the J call TRBJ2-3; TRBD1 matches at 7 bases. Germline loops: CDR1 MNHEY, CDR2 SMNVEV (reference sequence). V was clipped by 4 bases and J by 2 bases; unmatched bases: 9. The CDR3 consists of 16 residues. CDR3 loop: CASSSLTGVTTDTQYF. Written as DNA, the CDR3 is TGTGCCAGCAGTTCCTTAACAGGGGTGACCACAGATACGCAGTATTTT.

This clonotype was seen a few times. The chain combines TRBV3-1 with TRBJ1-1, with TRBD1 matching 8 bases. The CDR3 sequence is 14 residues long. The V and J ends lost 4 bases and 4 bases, in that order; junction bases with no gene match: 5. Germline CDR1 reads LGHDT; CDR2 reads YNNKEL (reference sequence). The CDR3 coding sequence is TGTGCCAGCAGCCTTGACGGACAGGGCACTGAAGCTTTCTTT. It translates to CASSLDGQGTEAFF.

The chain employs TRBV18 and TRBJ2-7; 9 bases match TRBD1. Germline V gives CDR1 KGHSH, CDR2 LQKENI. The CDR3 sequence is 15 residues long. J was trimmed by 0 bases and V by 3 bases; bases with no gene match: 3. The CDR3 bases are TGTGCCAGCTCACCCACGACAGGGGGCTCCTACGAGCAGTACTTC. Amino acids: CASSPTTGGSYEQYF.

The V gene is TRBV10-3, the J gene TRBJ2-3; 10 nucleotides align to TRBD2. With V trimmed by 3 bases and J by 2 bases, 2 bases remained unmatched. Germline V gene lookup returns CDR1 ENHRY and CDR2 SYGVKD. The CDR3 runs to 15 residues. CDR3 sequence: CAISDSGGITDTQYF. The CDR3 DNA reads TGTGCCATCAGTGATAGCGGGGGGATCACAGATACGCAGTATTTT.

This clonotype was counted ten times or more. The V gene is TRBV5-1, the J gene TRBJ2-1; D possibly corresponds to TRBD2 (7 bases). The CDR3 has 17 residues. V was clipped by 3 bases and J by 7 bases, with 23 bases between them. CDR1 and CDR2 from the germline V gene are SGHRS and YFSETQ. The CDR3 loop is CASSWYSLRGGLNEQFF. CDR3 DNA sequence: TGCGCCAGCAGCTGGTATTCCCTTAGGGGGGGCCTGAATGAGCAGTTCTTC.

This clonotype was seen more than once but under ten times. This rearrangement joins TRBV2 to TRBJ1-6, with TRBD1 matching over 7 bases. The CDR3 runs to 16 residues. Trimming removed 4 bases from V and 8 bases from J; junction bases left unmatched: 11. CDR1 is SNHLY, CDR2 FYNNEI, per germline. CDR3 sequence: CASSVTGDSGYSPLHF. In DNA form, the CDR3 reads TGTGCCAGCAGTGTTACAGGGGACTCAGGATATTCACCCCTCCACTTT.

The J gene is TRBJ2-4, the V gene TRBV4-1; D is undetermined. Germline lookup yields CDR1 MGHRA and CDR2 YSYEKL. The CDR3 covers 16 residues. The V end was cut by 0 bases, the J end by 0 bases, with 9 bases between. CDR3 nucleotides: TGCGCCAGCAGCCAAGATCGTCCAGGAGCCAAAAACATTCAGTACTTC. It encodes CASSQDRPGAKNIQYF.

This clonotype turned up a few times. This chain links TRBV28 with TRBJ1-1; D possibly corresponds to TRBD1 (6 bases). The germline gives CDR1 MDHEN, CDR2 SYDVKM. The V gene lost 6 bases and the J gene lost 4 bases, with 15 bases spanning the gap. This CDR3 region has 14 residues. CDR3 nucleotide sequence: TGTGCCAGCAGGCCGGCAGGGGTCGGCACTGAAGCTTTCTTT. It codes for CASRPAGVGTEAFF.

This clonotype was seen a handful of times. The chain employs TRBV4-1 and TRBJ2-7; possibly TRBD1 for D (6 bases). V was shortened by 2 bases and J by 4 bases, with 6 bases between the two germline ends. CDR1 is MGHRA, CDR2 YSYEKL, per germline. There are 12 residues in the CDR3. In nucleotides, the CDR3 is TGCGCCAGCAGCCAACAGGGGTACGAGCAGTACTTC. Translation gives CASSQQGYEQYF.